This paragraph reports one T cell receptor beta chain. This entry belongs to a study of blood T cell repertoires in COVID-19. Study-wide background: Both acute and convalescent COVID-19 samples were obtained from the United States, Italy and Spain. T cells, B-cell-depleted T cells, or PBMCs supplied cDNA or gDNA.

The V gene end was trimmed by 1 base and the J gene end by 8 bases; junction bases not matched to a gene: 6. The CDR3 length is 14 residues. CDR1 and CDR2 from the germline V gene are MNHNS and SASEGT. Original data processing: From reference gene primer amplification, estimates of nucleated cell counts were derived. Profiling relied on immunoSEQ multiplex PCR, and the TCRdb table lists in-frame clones only, not all of them. D and trimming were read from the DNA, whereas the V and J calls and clone size are those reported in that table. The data show under 40,000 clones, with around 80% seen just once and 7.4% held by the top ten.

This sequence was found in a woman aged 60-75 years with acute or convalescent COVID-19. The sequenced sample was peripheral blood. V usage is TRBV6-1 and J usage is TRBJ1-1, with 8 nucleotides matching TRBD1. The CDR3 sequence: CASSEEFRDREAFF. As DNA, the CDR3 is TGTGCCAGCAGTGAAGAGTTCCGGGACAGGGAAGCTTTCTTT.